This TCR beta chain was recorded in a study of shared clonotypes between healthy human individuals. The CDR3 spans 18 residues. Germline lookup yields CDR1 MRHNA and CDR2 SNTAGT. The V and J ends lost 7 bases and 0 bases respectively, with 22 bases between them. The naive CD8 subset, CD45RO-negative cells positively selected for CCR7, excluded terminally differentiated effector memory CD45RA+ cells. Clones were read by immunoSEQ multiplex PCR, and TCRdb kept only the in-frame ones, dropping some. The sample includes about 2 million clones, approximately 94% of them seen just once. This sequence was found in a man aged 18 to 30 in good health. Sequences were obtained from naive CD8+ T cells sorted from blood. The chain links TRBV6-4 to TRBJ1-5, with D possibly matching TRBD1 (6 bases). The CDR3 region has the DNA TGTGCCAGCATCTCACCGACAGGTGTAGGAAATAGCAATCAGCCCCAGCATTTT. Its translation is CASISPTGVGNSNQPQHF.